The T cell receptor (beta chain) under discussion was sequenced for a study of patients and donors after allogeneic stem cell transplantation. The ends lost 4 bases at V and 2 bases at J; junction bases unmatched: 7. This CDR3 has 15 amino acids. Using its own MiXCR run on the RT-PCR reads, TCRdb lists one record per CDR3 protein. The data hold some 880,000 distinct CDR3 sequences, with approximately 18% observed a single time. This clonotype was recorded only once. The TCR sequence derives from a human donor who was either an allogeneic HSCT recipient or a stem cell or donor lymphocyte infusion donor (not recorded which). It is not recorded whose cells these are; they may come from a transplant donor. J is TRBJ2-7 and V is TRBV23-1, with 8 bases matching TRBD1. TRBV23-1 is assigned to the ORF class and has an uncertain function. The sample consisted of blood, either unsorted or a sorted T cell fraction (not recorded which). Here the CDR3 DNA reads TGCGCCAGCAGTCGCAAGGACAGGGCTACCTACGAGCAGTACTTC. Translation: CASSRKDRATYEQYF.